This entry describes one TCR beta chain. This sample's treatment: oral pan-JAK inhibitor, 5-10 mg twice daily. CDR1 SGHNT and CDR2 YYREEE come from the germline V gene (reference sequence). The CDR3 totals 13 residues. Trimming shortened V by 3 bases and J by 6 bases, and 10 bases separated the two germline ends. This entry is derived from a study of CD8+ T cells in alopecia areata. Extracted from the samples, RNA was reverse transcribed into cDNA to serve as the sequencing template. Data came from immunoSEQ multiplex PCR; TCRdb stores just in-frame clones and leaves some out. The table lists roughly 100,000 clones, approximately 90% of them singletons.

The J gene is TRBJ2-1, the V gene TRBV5-4; D perhaps matches TRBD1 (6 bases). This TCR came from a human donor with alopecia areata. The sample here was CD8+ T cells sorted from blood, taken at approximately week 34, from a patient treated with tofacitinib. In nucleotides, the CDR3 is TGTGCCAGCAGCTCGGGGACACCCAATGAGCAGTTCTTC. Amino acids: CASSSGTPNEQFF.